Shown below are 26 T cell receptor beta chains from a single sample sequenced in a study of spatial heterogeneity in lung cancer. Time point described: sample taken at primary tumor resection. Sequencing was performed on whole RNA extracted from tumor and nontumor lung tissue, or from frozen PBMC, and the material was left unsorted. Using its own MiXCR run on the 5' RACE reads, TCRdb lists one record per CDR3 protein. The repertoire holds around 60,000 distinct CDR3 sequences, with around 8.2% as singletons. The specimen was PBMCs, collected at surgery. These receptors came from a female donor with early-stage non-small cell lung cancer.

In its sample, this clonotype was seen a few times. The V call is TRBV9, the J call TRBJ1-6, with 9 bases matching TRBD1. Germline V CDR1 and CDR2: SGDLS, YYNGEE. This CDR3 comprises 18 residues. J lost 7 bases, V lost 2 bases, and 13 bases had no gene match. CDR3 sequence reads: CASSVSLGGTGKNSPLHF. As DNA, the CDR3 is TGTGCCAGCAGCGTCTCCCTGGGGGGGACAGGGAAGAATTCACCCCTCCACTTT.

The rearrangement uses TRBV12-3 or TRBV12-4 and TRBJ2-3; 8 bases are shared with TRBD1. The CDR3 totals 13 residues. J was trimmed by 2 bases and V by 6 bases; bases with no gene match: 1. CDR3 DNA sequence: TGTGCCAGCAGCAGGGGGCCCACAGATACGCAGTATTTT. This sequence encodes CASSRGPTDTQYF.

This clonotype was seen at least ten times. The rearrangement joins TRBV7-6 to TRBJ2-3, with D perhaps matching TRBD1 (5 bases). The CDR3 spans 12 residues. Germline V lookup: CDR1 SGHVS, CDR2 FNYEAQ. The V end was cut by 5 bases, the J end by 8 bases, with 11 bases between. The CDR3 region is CASSPPQGTQYF. The CDR3 DNA reads as TGTGCCAGCAGCCCCCCGCAGGGTACGCAGTATTTT. The full variable domain, in which reference TRBV7-6 and TRBJ2-3 provide the parts outside the CDR3, is GAGVSQSPRYKVTKRGQDVALRCDPISGHVSLYWYRQALGQGPEFLTYFNYEAQQDKSGLPNDRFSAERPEGSISTLTIQRTEQRDSAMYRCASSPPQGTQYFGPGTRLTVL.

This clonotype was counted at least ten times. This chain uses TRBV6-5 with TRBJ2-3, with 8 bases fitting TRBD1. Germline V gives CDR1 MNHEY, CDR2 SVGAGI. The ends lost 7 bases at V and 3 bases at J; junction bases unmatched: 3. This CDR3 is built from 13 residues. CDR3 protein: CASTGQETDTQYF. The CDR3 DNA follows: TGTGCCAGCACGGGACAGGAAACAGATACGCAGTATTTT.

The CDR3 nucleotides read TGCGCCAGCAGCCCTACACCTACTAGCGGGGTGAACACCGGGGAGCTGTTTTTT. Encoded protein: CASSPTPTSGVNTGELFF. This chain links TRBV5-1 with TRBJ2-2; 10 nucleotides agree with TRBD2. This CDR3 region has 18 residues. Germline loops: CDR1 SGHRS, CDR2 YFSETQ. V lost 4 bases, J lost 1 base, and 10 bases stayed unmatched. Filled out from reference TRBV5-1 and TRBJ2-2, the complete variable domain reads KAGVTQTPRYLIKTRGQQVTLSCSPISGHRSVSWYQQTPGQGLQFLFEYFSETQRNKGNFPGRFSGRQFSNSRSEMNVSTLELGDSALYLCASSPTPTSGVNTGELFFGEGSRLTVL.

This clonotype was found many times. This rearrangement joins TRBV10-3 to TRBJ1-1; 8 nucleotides align to TRBD1. Germline trimming cut 5 bases from V and 0 bases from J; bases unmatched to any gene: 11. From germline, CDR1 is ENHRY and CDR2 SYGVKD. This CDR3 spans 17 amino acids. The CDR3 nucleotides are TGTGCCATCAGTCCCCGGACAGGGCGTTCCATGAACACTGAAGCTTTCTTT. This codes for CAISPRTGRSMNTEAFF.

The table lists this clonotype with many counts. This chain joins TRBV5-1 and TRBJ2-1; TRBD2 aligns across 11 bases. Germline V gene lookup returns CDR1 SGHRS and CDR2 YFSETQ. This CDR3 comprises 16 residues. Trimming cost V 5 bases and J 4 bases; bases outside gene matches: 8. The CDR3 bases are TGCGCCAGCAGGTTCTCTAGCGGGGGGACGTACAATGAGCAGTTCTTC. It is translated as CASRFSSGGTYNEQFF.

This clonotype was found a few times. The CDR3 protein is CSATRLEPIYTQYF. CDR3 bases: TGCAGTGCTACCAGACTAGAACCGATCTATACGCAGTATTTT. The V and J genes are TRBV20-1 and TRBJ2-3, with D tentatively TRBD2 (6 bases). The V end lost 4 bases, the J end lost 7 bases, and 18 bases lay between the germline ends. Germline CDR1 is DFQATT and CDR2 is SNEGSKA (reference sequence). The CDR3 runs 14 residues.

In this sample, this clonotype turned up many times. The CDR3 bases are TGTGCCAGCAGTTCCCCTTTAGGGGGGGGGTACCAAGAGACCCAGTACTTC. Translation gives CASSSPLGGGYQETQYF. The rearrangement links TRBV28 to TRBJ2-5; possible D gene TRBD2, 7 bases. V dropped 4 bases and J dropped 0 bases, with 18 bases sitting between them. The CDR3 is 17 amino acids. Per the germline V gene, CDR1 is MDHEN and CDR2 is SYDVKM.

This clonotype was observed a few times. The chain recombines TRBV7-8 with TRBJ2-4; 12 positions agree with TRBD2. From germline, CDR1 is SGHVS and CDR2 FQNEAQ. Trimming took 5 bases from V and 4 from J; bases not matched to a gene: 3. This CDR3 is 15 amino acids long. The CDR3, as DNA: TGTGCCAGCAGCCCTGGACTAGCGGGAAAAAACATTCAGTACTTC. The encoded protein is CASSPGLAGKNIQYF.

This clonotype was found many times. The J gene is TRBJ2-1, the V gene TRBV7-3; possible D gene TRBD2, 5 bases. CDR1 is SGHTA, CDR2 FQGTGA, per germline. Trimming left V 5 bases short and J 0 bases short, with 11 bases between. The CDR3 has 15 residues. The CDR3: CASSPKRSSYNEQFF. The CDR3 nucleotides read TGTGCCAGCAGCCCCAAGCGGAGCTCCTACAATGAGCAGTTCTTC.

The gene calls are TRBV5-4 and TRBJ2-3; no reliable D call. Trimming cost V 3 bases and J 4 bases, with 12 bases left between them. The germline V gene has CDR1 SGHNT and CDR2 YYREEE (reference sequence). This CDR3 contains 14 residues. CDR3 nucleotide sequence: TGTGCCAGCAGCTCCCCCGCACCCGCAGATACGCAGTATTTT. Its translation is CASSSPAPADTQYF.

There are many counts of this clonotype. The V and J genes are TRBV5-1 and TRBJ2-5; D gene uncertain. CDR1 is SGHRS and CDR2 is YFSETQ in the germline V gene. The CDR3 consists of 14 residues. V was trimmed by 0 bases and J by 0 bases, leaving 6 bases between them. CDR3 sequence (DNA): TGCGCCAGCAGCTTGGCGGTGTACCAAGAGACCCAGTACTTC. Its translation: CASSLAVYQETQYF.

This clonotype was counted only a few times. The chain has TRBV6-5 and TRBJ1-4, with a weak D call TRBD1 (5 bases). CDR3 size: 14 residues. Trimming left V 6 bases short and J 5 bases short, with 13 bases between. CDR1 is MNHEY, CDR2 SVGAGI, per germline. The chain's CDR3 is CASSVTVTNEKLFF. The CDR3 nucleotides read TGTGCCAGCAGCGTGACAGTCACCAATGAAAAACTGTTTTTT.

In its sample, this clonotype was seen many times. This rearrangement joins TRBV14 to TRBJ1-6, with D unresolved. The CDR3 runs to 14 residues. Trimming stripped 1 base from V and 9 bases from J, with 10 bases between. The V gene's germline CDR1 is SGHDN and CDR2 FVKESK. The CDR3 DNA reads TGTGCCAGCAGCCAAGGGTTGGGGAGTTCACCCCTCCACTTT. This sequence encodes CASSQGLGSSPLHF.

In its sample, this clonotype was seen a few times. The V and J genes are TRBV6-1 and TRBJ1-3; D remains ambiguous. The germline V gene has CDR1 MNHNS and CDR2 SASEGT. The CDR3 covers 16 residues. V lost 6 bases and J lost 0, with 15 bases in between. The CDR3, as DNA: TGTGCCAGCAGCGAGACACCCAGCCTCTCTGGAAACACCATATATTTT. It codes for CASSETPSLSGNTIYF.

This clonotype was detected ten times or more. CDR3 in DNA: TGTGCCAGCAGCCCCACTAGCGGGACTATCAATGAGCAGTTCTTC. Amino acids: CASSPTSGTINEQFF. The rearrangement links TRBV5-4 to TRBJ2-1; the match to TRBD2 covers 10 bases. The germline V gene has CDR1 SGHNT and CDR2 YYREEE (reference sequence). V was pared by 4 bases and J by 6 bases, with 7 bases of the junction left unmatched. The CDR3 totals 15 residues.

A few counts support this clonotype. This rearrangement joins TRBV3-1 to TRBJ2-7, with no clear D. The CDR3 consists of 12 residues. Germline-derived CDR1 and CDR2 are LGHDT and YNNKEL (reference sequence). Deletions cut 3 bases from V and 3 bases from J, with 6 bases between. The CDR3 coding sequence is TGTGCCAGCAGCCAGCCCAACTACGAGCAGTACTTC. This sequence encodes CASSQPNYEQYF.

The chain combines TRBV25-1 with TRBJ2-3; 7 bases map to TRBD2. V gave up 5 bases and J gave up 2 bases; unmatched junction bases: 1. The CDR3 length is 13 residues. CDR1 MGHDK and CDR2 SYGVNS come from the germline V gene. CDR3: CASSRLATDTQYF. CDR3 in DNA: TGTGCCAGCAGTCGACTAGCCACAGATACGCAGTATTTT.

The V and J genes are TRBV5-1 and TRBJ1-1, with D unresolved. The CDR3 loop spans 13 amino acids. CDR1 and CDR2 from the germline V gene are SGHRS and YFSETQ. The V end lost 4 bases, the J end lost 1 base, and 8 bases lay between the germline ends. The CDR3 sequence: CASSPRENTEAFF. The CDR3 DNA reads as TGCGCCAGCAGCCCTAGGGAGAACACTGAAGCTTTCTTT. Full variable domain (outside the CDR3, taken from reference TRBV5-1 and TRBJ1-1): KAGVTQTPRYLIKTRGQQVTLSCSPISGHRSVSWYQQTPGQGLQFLFEYFSETQRNKGNFPGRFSGRQFSNSRSEMNVSTLELGDSALYLCASSPRENTEAFFGQGTRLTVV.

This clonotype was observed a few times. The rearrangement links TRBV9 to TRBJ2-1; the match to TRBD2 covers 7 bases. The CDR3 extends over 15 amino acids. In germline, CDR1 is SGDLS, CDR2 YYNGEE. With 5 bases clipped from V and 7 bases from J, the junction kept 12 bases outside the gene matches. In DNA, the CDR3 is TGTGCCAGCAGTAAGAGGGACTACCTAATTAATGAGCAGTTCTTC. Translated: CASSKRDYLINEQFF.

V and J are TRBV27 and TRBJ1-1; D not certain. V lost 8 bases to trimming and J lost 4 bases, with 14 bases between them. CDR3 length: 13 residues. Germline CDR1 is MNHEY and CDR2 is SMNVEV (reference sequence). The CDR3 nucleotides read TGTGCCAGCCACAGAGAGGGTGGCACTGAAGCTTTCTTT. Amino acids: CASHREGGTEAFF.

This clonotype was seen ten or more times. The V and J genes are TRBV3-1 and TRBJ2-1; TRBD2 is a possible D gene (6 bases). Germline CDR1 and CDR2: LGHDT and YNNKEL (reference sequence). Trimming shortened V by 0 bases and J by 2 bases, and 14 bases separated the two germline ends. The CDR3 has 17 residues. CDR3 loop: CASSQEAGGKAYNEQFF. The CDR3 DNA reads as TGTGCCAGCAGCCAAGAGGCCGGGGGAAAAGCCTACAATGAGCAGTTCTTC.

For this clonotype: With a much larger clone just one base away, this may be a read error. The J gene is TRBJ2-7, the V gene TRBV5-1; maybe TRBD2 (5 bases). Germline-derived CDR1 and CDR2 are SGHRS and YFSETQ. V lost 2 bases and J lost 5, with 14 bases in between. The CDR3 spans 14 residues. CDR3 loop: CASSFVVPGDEQYF. The CDR3 region has the DNA TGCGCCAGCAGCTTTGTGGTGCCCGGGGACGAGCAGTACTTC.

This clonotype came up a few times. The rearrangement links TRBV6-5 to TRBJ1-5, with 7 nucleotides matching TRBD1. The V and J ends lost 6 bases and 3 bases, in that order; junction bases with no gene match: 8. The CDR3 has 15 amino acids. Germline CDR1 is MNHEY and CDR2 is SVGAGI. Here the CDR3 DNA reads TGTGCCAGCAGCCGACAGGGTCCTAACAATCAGCCCCAGCATTTT. Translation: CASSRQGPNNQPQHF.

V is TRBV7-9 and J is TRBJ1-1; D call uncertain. Germline V CDR1 and CDR2: SEHNR, FQNEAQ (reference sequence). V was clipped by 7 bases and J by 11 bases, with 11 bases between them. The CDR3 length is 10 residues. In nucleotides, the CDR3 is TGTGCCAGCACCGAGGAAGCGGCTTTCTTT. This codes for CASTEEAAFF.